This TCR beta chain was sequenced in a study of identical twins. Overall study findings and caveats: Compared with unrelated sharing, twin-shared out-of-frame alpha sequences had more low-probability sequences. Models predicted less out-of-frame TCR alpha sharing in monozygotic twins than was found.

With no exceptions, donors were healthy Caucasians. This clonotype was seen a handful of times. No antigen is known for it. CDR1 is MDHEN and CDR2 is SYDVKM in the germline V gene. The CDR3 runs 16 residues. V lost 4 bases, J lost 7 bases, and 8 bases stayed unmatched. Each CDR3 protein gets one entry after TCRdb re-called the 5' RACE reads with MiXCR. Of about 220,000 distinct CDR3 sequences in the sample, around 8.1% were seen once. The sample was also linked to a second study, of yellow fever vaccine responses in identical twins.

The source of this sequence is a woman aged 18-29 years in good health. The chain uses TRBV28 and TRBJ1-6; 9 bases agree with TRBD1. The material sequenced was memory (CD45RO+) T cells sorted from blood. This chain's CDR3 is CASSSGNRGRNSPLHF. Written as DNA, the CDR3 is TGTGCCAGCAGTTCAGGAAACAGGGGGCGGAATTCACCCCTCCACTTT.